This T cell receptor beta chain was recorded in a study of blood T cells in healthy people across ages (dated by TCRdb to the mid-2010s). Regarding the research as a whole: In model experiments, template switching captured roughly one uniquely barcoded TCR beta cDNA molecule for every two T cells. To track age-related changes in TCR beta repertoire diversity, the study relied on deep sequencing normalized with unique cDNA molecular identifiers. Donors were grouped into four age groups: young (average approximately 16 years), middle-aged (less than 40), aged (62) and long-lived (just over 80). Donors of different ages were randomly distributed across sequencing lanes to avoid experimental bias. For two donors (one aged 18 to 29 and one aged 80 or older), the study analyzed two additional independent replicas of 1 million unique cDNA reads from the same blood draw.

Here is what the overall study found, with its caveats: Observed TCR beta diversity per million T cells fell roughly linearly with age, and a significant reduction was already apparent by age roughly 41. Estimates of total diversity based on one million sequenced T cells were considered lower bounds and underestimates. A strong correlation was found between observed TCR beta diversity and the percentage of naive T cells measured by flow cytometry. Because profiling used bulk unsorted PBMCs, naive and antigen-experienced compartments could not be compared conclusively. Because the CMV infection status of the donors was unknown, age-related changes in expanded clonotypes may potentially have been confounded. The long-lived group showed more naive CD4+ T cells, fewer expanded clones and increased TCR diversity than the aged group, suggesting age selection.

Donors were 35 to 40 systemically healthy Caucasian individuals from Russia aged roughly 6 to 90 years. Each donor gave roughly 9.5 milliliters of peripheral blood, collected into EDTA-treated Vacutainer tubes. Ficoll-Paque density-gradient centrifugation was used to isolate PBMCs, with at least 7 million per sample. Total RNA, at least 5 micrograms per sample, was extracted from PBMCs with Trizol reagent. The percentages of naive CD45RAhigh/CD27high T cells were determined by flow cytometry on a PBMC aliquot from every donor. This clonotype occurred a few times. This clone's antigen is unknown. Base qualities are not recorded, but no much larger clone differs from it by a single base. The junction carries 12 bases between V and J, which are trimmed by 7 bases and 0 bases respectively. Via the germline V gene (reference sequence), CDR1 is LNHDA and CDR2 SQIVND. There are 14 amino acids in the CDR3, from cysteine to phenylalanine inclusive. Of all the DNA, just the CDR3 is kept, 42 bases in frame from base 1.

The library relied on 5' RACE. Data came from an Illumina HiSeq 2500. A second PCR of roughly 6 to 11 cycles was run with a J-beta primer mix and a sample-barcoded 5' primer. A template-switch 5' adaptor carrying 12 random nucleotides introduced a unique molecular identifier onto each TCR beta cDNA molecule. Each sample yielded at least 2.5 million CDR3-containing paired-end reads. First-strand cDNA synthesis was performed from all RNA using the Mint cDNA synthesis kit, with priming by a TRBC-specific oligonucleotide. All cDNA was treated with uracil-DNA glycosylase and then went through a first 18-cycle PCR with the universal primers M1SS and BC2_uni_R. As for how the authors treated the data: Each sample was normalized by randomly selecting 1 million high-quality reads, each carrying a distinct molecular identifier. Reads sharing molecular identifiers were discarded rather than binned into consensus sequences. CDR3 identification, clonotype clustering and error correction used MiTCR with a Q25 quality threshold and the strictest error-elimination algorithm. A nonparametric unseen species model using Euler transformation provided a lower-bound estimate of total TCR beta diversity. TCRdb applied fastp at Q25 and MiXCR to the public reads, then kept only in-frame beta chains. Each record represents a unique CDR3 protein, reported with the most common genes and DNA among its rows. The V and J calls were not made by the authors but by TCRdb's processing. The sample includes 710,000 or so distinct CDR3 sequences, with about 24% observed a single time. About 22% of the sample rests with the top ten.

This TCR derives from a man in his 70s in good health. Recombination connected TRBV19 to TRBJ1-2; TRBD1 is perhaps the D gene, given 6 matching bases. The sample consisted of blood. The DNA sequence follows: TGTGCCAGTACTGGGACAACCACTAACTATGGCTACACCTTC. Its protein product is CASTGTTTNYGYTF.